The 5 T cell receptor beta chains below were found in one sample sequenced in a study of response to subunit inactivated influenza vaccine. A single record per CDR3 protein comes from TCRdb applying MiXCR to the RT-PCR reads. The sample includes some 640,000 distinct CDR3 sequences, 11% to 15% of them seen just once. The source material was PBMCs from blood, sampled 14 to 15 days before vaccination. These receptors all stem from a man aged 45-65 years who received an inactivated influenza vaccine.

The rearrangement joins TRBV28 to TRBJ2-3; tentative D call: TRBD1 (5 bases). CDR3 length: 15 residues. Germline V gene sequence: CDR1 MDHEN, CDR2 SYDVKM. The ends were cut back, 2 bases at V and 0 bases at J, with 9 bases in the middle. This CDR3 reads CASSLPRASTDTQYF. DNA for the CDR3: TGTGCCAGCAGTTTACCCAGGGCTAGCACAGATACGCAGTATTTT.

The chain has TRBV28 and TRBJ2-7; D is uncertain. CDR1 MDHEN and CDR2 SYDVKM come from the germline V gene. The CDR3 covers 16 residues. V was cut by 7 bases and J by 0 bases, with 19 bases left in between. For the CDR3, the DNA is TGTGCCAGCATCCCAACTGGAAAAAGGAGCTCCTACGAGCAGTACTTC. Encoded protein: CASIPTGKRSSYEQYF. The variable domain in full, with the rest retrieved from reference TRBV28 and TRBJ2-7, is DVKVTQSSRYLVKRTGEKVFLECVQDMDHENMFWYRQDPGLGLRLIYFSYDVKMKEKGDIPEGYSVSREKKERFSLILESASTNQTSMYLCASIPTGKRSSYEQYFGPGTRLTVT.

The rearrangement uses TRBV7-9 and TRBJ2-5, with D tentatively TRBD1 or TRBD2 (5 bases each). The V end was cut by 5 bases, the J end by 5 bases, with 18 bases between. Germline assignment: CDR1 SEHNR and CDR2 FQNEAQ (reference sequence). CDR3 size: 15 residues. As DNA, the CDR3 is TGTGCCAGCAGCGATTCAGGGACCCGGAGGGAGACCCAGTACTTC. Its protein is CASSDSGTRRETQYF.

The chain recombines TRBV6-6 with TRBJ2-7; 8 nucleotides line up with TRBD1. The CDR3 extends over 13 amino acids. Germline V gene sequence: CDR1 MNHNY, CDR2 SVGAGI (reference sequence). V trimming: 6 bases; J trimming: 3 bases; junction bases outside the gene matches: 4. The CDR3: CASRTGTGYEQYF. The CDR3 region has the DNA TGTGCCAGCAGGACCGGGACAGGCTACGAGCAGTACTTC.

This clonotype turned up a few times. The chain carries TRBV20-1 and TRBJ1-2; D unclear. The CDR3 is made up of 13 amino acids. Germline V gene data show CDR1 as DFQATT and CDR2 as SNEGSKA (reference sequence). Here the CDR3 DNA reads TGCTTGCGAGCGGGGAGCCCTAACTATGGCTACACCTTC. It specifies CLRAGSPNYGYTF.